One and the same sample provided the 26 T cell receptor beta chains below, sequenced in a study of cytomegalovirus exposure and HLA in healthy donors. The PCR made use of 60 Vbeta and 13 Jbeta primers. Using immunoSEQ multiplex PCR, the repertoire was profiled, and TCRdb retains in-frame clones only, with some absent. The sample holds approximately 140,000 clones; over 80% are singletons and the top ten take approximately 1%. Sequencing used PBMCs. Receptors were obtained from a boy younger than 18 in good health and CMV-seronegative.

This clone was counted once. The sample has other DNA sequences that encode this CDR3 too. This chain links TRBV30 with TRBJ1-1; a possible D gene is TRBD1 (6 bases). CDR3 length: 13 amino acids. V gave up 0 bases and J gave up 2 bases, with 7 bases separating them. CDR1 is GTSNPN, CDR2 SVGIG, per germline (reference sequence). The CDR3 DNA reads as TGTGCCTGGAGTGTAGGGGGTAACACTGAAGCTTTCTTT. The encoded protein is CAWSVGGNTEAFF.

The chain has TRBV19 and TRBJ1-3, with D unclear. The CDR3 consists of 14 residues. V lost 3 bases and J 3 bases, leaving 9 bases between the germline ends. Germline V CDR1 and CDR2: LNHDA, SQIVND (reference sequence). CDR3 in amino acids: CASSMEGGGNTIYF. The CDR3 nucleotides read TGTGCCAGTAGTATGGAGGGTGGTGGAAACACCATATATTTT.

The chain has TRBV7-8 and TRBJ2-7; TRBD2 might be the D (6 bases). The CDR3 sequence is 16 residues long. With 4 bases removed from V and 0 bases from J, the gap between germline ends came to 16 bases. Germline CDR1 is SGHVS and CDR2 is FQNEAQ. This chain's CDR3 is CASSSKRDLSSYEQYF. The CDR3 region has the DNA TGTGCCAGCAGCTCTAAGAGGGACTTAAGCTCCTACGAGCAGTACTTC.

The chain couples TRBV11-3 to TRBJ1-2; TRBD1 aligns across 7 bases. The CDR3 covers 16 residues. Trimming removed 11 bases from V and 5 bases from J; junction bases left unmatched: 20. Germline lookup yields CDR1 SGHNT and CDR2 YENEEA. The CDR3 is CAVVKRQGLSYYGYTF. CDR3 DNA: TGTGCCGTCGTAAAGAGACAGGGCCTATCTTATTATGGCTACACCTTC.

The rearrangement joins TRBV27 to TRBJ2-3; the D is unclear. V lost 4 bases and J 4 bases, leaving 12 bases between the germline ends. Per the germline V gene, CDR1 is MNHEY and CDR2 is SMNVEV (reference sequence). The CDR3 extends over 14 amino acids. In DNA, the CDR3 is TGTGCCAGCAGTTGGATCGCCGAGGCAGATACGCAGTATTTT. It is translated as CASSWIAEADTQYF.

This clone was observed a few times. This sequence joins TRBV6-5 and TRBJ1-1, with D maybe TRBD1 (5 bases). The CDR3 is 13 residues long. Trimming stripped 6 bases from V and 0 bases from J, with 8 bases between. The germline V gene has CDR1 MNHEY and CDR2 SVGAGI. This CDR3 is CASSLQVNTEAFF. For the CDR3, the DNA is TGTGCCAGCAGCTTACAGGTGAACACTGAAGCTTTCTTT.

CDR3 bases: TGCGCCAGCAGCTTGGAGGGGGCGAACACTGAAGCTTTCTTT. Translated, it gives CASSLEGANTEAFF. This chain connects TRBV5-1 to TRBJ1-1; the match to TRBD1 covers 7 bases. This CDR3 contains 14 residues. Germline lookup yields CDR1 SGHRS and CDR2 YFSETQ. V was pared by 0 bases and J by 1 base, with 0 bases of the junction left unmatched. Drawing the rest from reference TRBV5-1 and TRBJ1-1, the complete variable domain is KAGVTQTPRYLIKTRGQQVTLSCSPISGHRSVSWYQQTPGQGLQFLFEYFSETQRNKGNFPGRFSGRQFSNSRSEMNVSTLELGDSALYLCASSLEGANTEAFFGQGTRLTVV.

The rearrangement links TRBV30 to TRBJ2-2; D possibly corresponds to TRBD2 (6 bases). This CDR3 region has 13 residues. Germline loops: CDR1 GTSNPN, CDR2 SVGIG (reference sequence). V shed 6 bases and J shed 6 bases, with 14 bases lying between them. In DNA form, the CDR3 reads TGTGCCTGTAACCCACGGGGGTCCGGGGAGCTGTTTTTT. This sequence encodes CACNPRGSGELFF. Full variable domain (outside the CDR3, taken from reference TRBV30 and TRBJ2-2): SQTIHQWPATLVQPVGSPLSLECTVEGTSNPNLYWYRQAAGRGLQLLFYSVGIGQISSEVPQNLSASRPQDRQFILSSKKLLLSDSGFYLCACNPRGSGELFFGEGSRLTVL.

The chain employs TRBV4-1 and TRBJ2-7, with 9 bases identical to TRBD1. Germline trimming cut 5 bases from V and 5 bases from J; bases unmatched to any gene: 10. This CDR3 contains 15 residues. Looked up from germline, CDR1 is MGHRA and CDR2 is YSYEKL. The chain's CDR3 is CASSSPGTGRNEQYF. The CDR3 DNA follows: TGCGCCAGCAGCTCGCCCGGGACAGGGCGTAACGAGCAGTACTTC.

This chain joins TRBV29-1 and TRBJ1-1; D may be TRBD1 (5 bases). CDR1 SQVTM and CDR2 ANQGSEA come from the germline V gene. The CDR3 contains 17 residues. The germline V and J ends were trimmed by 4 bases and 4 bases, with 25 bases remaining between them. CDR3 in DNA: TGCAGCGTTGCTGGTCTGGCACAGGCCCAGAAAGGCACTGAAGCTTTCTTT. This translates into CSVAGLAQAQKGTEAFF.

A single count supports this clone. The chain joins TRBV12-5 to TRBJ2-1; D possibly corresponds to TRBD1 (5 bases). CDR1 is LGHNT, CDR2 FRNRAP, per germline. This CDR3 is 13 amino acids long. V lost 8 bases and J lost 0, with 8 bases in between. The CDR3 nucleotides are TGTGCTAGTCAGACAGACTCCTACAATGAGCAGTTCTTC. Translation gives CASQTDSYNEQFF. The full variable domain, its missing parts supplied by reference TRBV12-5 and TRBJ2-1, is DARVTQTPRHKVTEMGQEVTMRCQPILGHNTVFWYRQTMMQGLELLAYFRNRAPLDDSGMPKDRFSAEMPDATLATLKIQPSEPRDSAVYFCASQTDSYNEQFFGPGTRLTVL.

The rearrangement links TRBV5-1 to TRBJ2-2; 11 nucleotides match TRBD2. The junction had 5 bases not matched to a gene; V was cut back by 0 bases and J by 1 base. Germline V gives CDR1 SGHRS, CDR2 YFSETQ. This CDR3 comprises 18 residues. CDR3 protein: CASSLALAGGLNTGELFF. In DNA, the CDR3 is TGCGCCAGCAGCTTGGCGCTAGCGGGAGGATTGAACACCGGGGAGCTGTTTTTT.

The V and J genes are TRBV4-1 and TRBJ2-3; 11 nucleotides agree with TRBD2. The junction had 5 bases not matched to a gene; V was cut back by 4 bases and J by 2 bases. The CDR3 is 16 residues long. Germline loops: CDR1 MGHRA, CDR2 YSYEKL. CDR3 protein: CASSRGLADNTDTQYF. The CDR3 nucleotides are TGCGCCAGCAGCCGGGGACTAGCGGACAACACAGATACGCAGTATTTT.

V and J are TRBV6-1 and TRBJ2-1, with 8 bases lining up with TRBD1. Germline V lookup: CDR1 MNHNS, CDR2 SASEGT. The CDR3 is 16 amino acids. With V trimmed by 2 bases and J by 9 bases, 12 bases remained unmatched. DNA for the CDR3: TGTGCCAGCAGTGAACCTGGGGCAGGGGGCATCGGTGAGCAGTTCTTC. As protein: CASSEPGAGGIGEQFF.

This chain uses TRBV14 with TRBJ2-7; D is undetermined. The CDR3 consists of 14 residues. Trimming took 3 bases from V and 2 from J, leaving 11 bases between them. The germline V gene encodes CDR1 SGHDN and CDR2 FVKESK. For the CDR3, the DNA is TGTGCCAGCAGCCATCTCACTACCACCTACGAGCAGTACTTC. Its translation is CASSHLTTTYEQYF.

The chain couples TRBV5-4 to TRBJ2-1; 11 positions agree with TRBD2. The CDR3 is 16 amino acids. V lost 4 bases to trimming and J lost 4 bases; unmatched junction nucleotides: 7. Germline V gene lookup returns CDR1 SGHNT and CDR2 YYREEE (reference sequence). CDR3 nucleotides: TGTGCCAGCAGCCTAGCGGGAGGCCTGGCGTACAATGAGCAGTTCTTC. It is translated as CASSLAGGLAYNEQFF.

The chain carries TRBV5-1 and TRBJ2-3, with D possibly TRBD2 on 5 matching bases. Looked up from germline, CDR1 is SGHRS and CDR2 is YFSETQ. The V end lost 5 bases, the J end lost 0 bases, and 7 bases lay between the germline ends. The CDR3 has 13 amino acids. The CDR3 region is CASRPGSTDTQYF. The CDR3 DNA reads TGCGCCAGCAGGCCGGGAAGCACAGATACGCAGTATTTT. The full variable domain, rest sourced from reference TRBV5-1 and TRBJ2-3, is KAGVTQTPRYLIKTRGQQVTLSCSPISGHRSVSWYQQTPGQGLQFLFEYFSETQRNKGNFPGRFSGRQFSNSRSEMNVSTLELGDSALYLCASRPGSTDTQYFGPGTRLTVL.

V and J are TRBV19 and TRBJ1-5; D is ambiguous. The CDR3 runs to 16 residues. V was pared by 3 bases and J by 5 bases, with 17 bases between. Germline-derived CDR1 and CDR2 are LNHDA and SQIVND (reference sequence). In nucleotides, the CDR3 is TGTGCCAGTAGTATGCTGGACCCCGAGGGTGATCAGCCCCAGCATTTT. It encodes CASSMLDPEGDQPQHF.

The V and J genes are TRBV6-4 and TRBJ2-1, with 8 positions matching TRBD2. V lost 9 bases to trimming and J lost 9 bases; unmatched junction nucleotides: 10. The CDR3 is 13 amino acids. Germline-derived CDR1 and CDR2 are MRHNA and SNTAGT. CDR3 coding DNA: TGTGCCAGGGTACTAGCGGTCCTACGTGAGCAGTTCTTC. As protein: CARVLAVLREQFF.

V gene TRBV6-5 combines with J gene TRBJ1-1; D is ambiguous. Trimming left V 2 bases short and J 2 bases short, with 9 bases between. This CDR3 comprises 14 residues. Germline-derived CDR1 and CDR2 are MNHEY and SVGAGI. The CDR3 loop reads CASSYAQTNTEAFF. The CDR3, as DNA: TGTGCCAGCAGTTACGCACAAACCAACACTGAAGCTTTCTTT.

This clone was observed a single time. The chain links TRBV5-1 to TRBJ2-5; 9 positions agree with TRBD1. The DNA end lines up better with TRBJ2-7; the J call may be wrong. CDR3 length: 14 amino acids. Germline loops: CDR1 SGHRS, CDR2 YFSETQ. CDR3 residues: CASRAGQGFNEQYF. The CDR3 nucleotides read TGCGCCAGCAGAGCGGGACAGGGATTTAACGAGCAGTACTTC.

The genes are TRBV9 and TRBJ2-1; D possibly corresponds to TRBD2 (6 bases). The V and J ends lost 0 bases and 4 bases respectively, with 14 bases between them. CDR3 length: 16 amino acids. Germline CDR1 SGDLS, CDR2 YYNGEE. CDR3 sequence (DNA): TGTGCCAGCAGCGTAGTTGCGGGACTCAGGTACAATGAGCAGTTCTTC. Its translation is CASSVVAGLRYNEQFF.

This chain links TRBV19 with TRBJ2-7, with 13 bases aligning to TRBD2. Germline V lookup: CDR1 LNHDA, CDR2 SQIVND (reference sequence). CDR3 size: 15 residues. V shed 9 bases and J 6 bases; nucleotides not matched to a gene: 11. The CDR3 protein is CASSPTSGRTSEQYF. The CDR3 bases are TGTGCCAGCTCCCCGACTAGCGGGAGGACATCCGAGCAGTACTTC.

The chain employs TRBV19 and TRBJ2-5, with 12 bases that match TRBD1. The germline V gene encodes CDR1 LNHDA and CDR2 SQIVND (reference sequence). J was trimmed by 4 bases and V by 7 bases; bases with no gene match: 16. This CDR3 region has 18 residues. For the CDR3, the DNA is TGTGCCAGTACCCCCCGGGGACAGGGGGCCTTCGCGGGAGAGACCCAGTACTTC. Amino acid sequence: CASTPRGQGAFAGETQYF. Drawing the rest from reference TRBV19 and TRBJ2-5, the complete variable domain is DGGITQSPKYLFRKEGQNVTLSCEQNLNHDAMYWYRQDPGQGLRLIYYSQIVNDFQKGDIAEGYSVSREKKESFPLTVTSAQKNPTAFYLCASTPRGQGAFAGETQYFGPGTRLLVL.

The gene calls are TRBV7-2 and TRBJ2-3; TRBD1 agrees at 7 bases. J lost 2 bases, V lost 5 bases, and 10 bases had no gene match. This CDR3 is 16 amino acids long. CDR1 and CDR2 from the germline V gene are SGHTA and FQGNSA. The CDR3 loop reads CASSTQDRPLTDTQYF. In DNA, the CDR3 is TGTGCCAGCAGCACACAGGACAGGCCCCTCACAGATACGCAGTATTTT. Full variable domain (outside the CDR3, taken from reference TRBV7-2 and TRBJ2-3): GAGVSQSPSNKVTEKGKDVELRCDPISGHTALYWYRQSLGQGLEFLIYFQGNSAPDKSGLPSDRFSAERTGGSVSTLTIQRTQQEDSAVYLCASSTQDRPLTDTQYFGPGTRLTVL.

The CDR3 DNA reads TGTGCCAGCGAGGCTAGGGGTGCAGCAGATACGCAGTATTTT. Translation: CASEARGAADTQYF. The chain links TRBV5-6 to TRBJ2-3, with D possibly TRBD1 on 5 matching bases. The CDR3 loop spans 14 amino acids. Per the germline V gene, CDR1 is SGHDT and CDR2 is YYEEEE. V dropped 7 bases and J dropped 4 bases, with 16 bases sitting between them.